One sample yielded the 24 T cell receptor beta chains listed below, sequenced in a study of shared clonotypes between healthy human individuals. Produced via immunoSEQ multiplex PCR; TCRdb's table is partial and in-frame only. The profile shows approximately 1,500,000 clones, 98% of them singletons. Sequencing was carried out using naive CD4+ T cells sorted from blood. Subset: CD45RA+ positively selected. Receptor source: a man aged 25 to 40 in good health.

This clone has only one observation. The J gene is TRBJ2-7, the V gene TRBV5-4; TRBD1 matches at 7 bases. The CDR3 is 14 amino acids. Germline V gene lookup returns CDR1 SGHNT and CDR2 YYREEE (reference sequence). V was pared by 4 bases and J by 2 bases, with 6 bases of the junction left unmatched. The CDR3 region has the DNA TGTGCCAGCAGCCGAAAGGGACAGACCTACGAGCAGTACTTC. It is translated as CASSRKGQTYEQYF.

The J gene is TRBJ2-5, the V gene TRBV11-2; TRBD2 matches 15 bases. J was trimmed by 4 bases and V by 4 bases; bases with no gene match: 7. The CDR3 extends over 17 amino acids. Germline V CDR1 and CDR2: SGHAT, FQNNGV. The CDR3 coding sequence is TGTGCCAGCAGCTCGGGACTAGCGGGAGGTCTAGGAGAGACCCAGTACTTC. It yields the protein CASSSGLAGGLGETQYF. Variable domain in full (rest from reference TRBV11-2 and TRBJ2-5): EAGVAQSPRYKIIEKRQSVAFWCNPISGHATLYWYQQILGQGPKLLIQFQNNGVVDDSQLPKDRFSAERLKGVDSTLKIQPAKLEDSAVYLCASSSGLAGGLGETQYFGPGTRLLVL.

The chain couples TRBV30 to TRBJ1-2, with D uncertain. Germline lookup yields CDR1 GTSNPN and CDR2 SVGIG (reference sequence). Between the trimmed V and J ends, which lost 3 bases and 8 bases, there was a span of 10 bases. The length of the CDR3 is 11 residues. The CDR3 nucleotides read TGTGCCTGGAGCGCCTACGGGGGCTACACCTTC. This encodes CAWSAYGGYTF. Full variable domain (missing parts from reference TRBV30 and TRBJ1-2): SQTIHQWPATLVQPVGSPLSLECTVEGTSNPNLYWYRQAAGRGLQLLFYSVGIGQISSEVPQNLSASRPQDRQFILSSKKLLLSDSGFYLCAWSAYGGYTFGSGTRLTVV.

The chain carries TRBV6-5 and TRBJ1-4, with D unresolved. V lost 6 bases, J lost 0 bases, and 8 bases lay in between. The V gene's germline CDR1 is MNHEY and CDR2 SVGAGI. The CDR3 runs to 14 residues. CDR3 in amino acids: CASRRLSTNEKLFF. For the CDR3, the DNA is TGTGCCAGCAGAAGACTGTCAACTAATGAAAAACTGTTTTTT.

This clone occurred once. This chain uses TRBV19 with TRBJ2-7; TRBD1 might be the D (5 bases). V was pared by 5 bases and J by 2 bases, with 19 bases between. This CDR3 has 16 residues. From germline, CDR1 is LNHDA and CDR2 SQIVND (reference sequence). CDR3 sequence: CASSETRGRATYEQYF. The CDR3 DNA sequence: TGTGCCAGTAGTGAAACAAGGGGCAGGGCCACCTACGAGCAGTACTTC.

This chain connects TRBV2 to TRBJ2-7; 10 bases are a match to TRBD2. Germline loops: CDR1 SNHLY, CDR2 FYNNEI. The CDR3 is made up of 14 amino acids. V lost 4 bases to trimming and J lost 7 bases; unmatched junction nucleotides: 7. The CDR3 loop is CASSVLAGESEQYF. CDR3 DNA: TGTGCCAGCAGTGTGCTAGCGGGAGAGTCTGAGCAGTACTTC.

CDR3: CASSLGGTSGITDTQYF. In DNA form, the CDR3 reads TGTGCCAGCAGCTTGGGGGGGACTAGCGGGATTACAGATACGCAGTATTTT. This rearrangement joins TRBV5-8 to TRBJ2-3; TRBD2 aligns across 13 bases. Germline loops: CDR1 SGHTS, CDR2 YDEGEE. Trimming at V came to 0 bases and at J to 3 bases, leaving 4 bases not matched to a gene. The CDR3 length is 17 residues.

The chain uses TRBV6-1 and TRBJ2-7, with a tentative D call TRBD2 (5 bases). Trimming stripped 2 bases from V and 3 bases from J, with 14 bases between. CDR3 size: 15 residues. From germline, CDR1 is MNHNS and CDR2 SASEGT. This CDR3 is CASSERASRNYEQYF. The CDR3, as DNA: TGTGCCAGCAGTGAAAGGGCTAGCAGAAACTACGAGCAGTACTTC.

The chain carries TRBV5-5 and TRBJ2-7, with 7 bases lining up with TRBD2. The CDR3 extends over 16 amino acids. The germline V gene encodes CDR1 SGHKS and CDR2 YYEKEE (reference sequence). V shed 1 base, J shed 4 bases, and the junction held 11 bases outside the gene matches. CDR3: CASSLISRGSPYEQYF. The DNA for the CDR3 is TGTGCCAGCAGCTTGATCTCTCGCGGGAGCCCGTACGAGCAGTACTTC.

The rearrangement uses TRBV6-4 and TRBJ2-2, with 10 bases fitting TRBD2. The germline V gene encodes CDR1 MRHNA and CDR2 SNTAGT. The CDR3 is 16 amino acids. J was trimmed by 2 bases and V by 6 bases; bases with no gene match: 6. CDR3 loop: CASSATSGVNTGELFF. As DNA, the CDR3 is TGTGCCAGCAGCGCAACTAGCGGGGTTAACACCGGGGAGCTGTTTTTT.

The chain carries TRBV19 and TRBJ1-1, with D hard to call. CDR3 length: 11 residues. Trimming pared 9 bases from V and 4 bases from J, leaving 9 bases between. CDR1 and CDR2 (germline): LNHDA, SQIVND (reference sequence). The CDR3 protein is CASTRGTEAFF. CDR3 in DNA: TGTGCCAGCACCCGGGGCACTGAAGCTTTCTTT.

The gene calls are TRBV7-2 and TRBJ2-7, with D possibly being TRBD1 or TRBD2 (5 bases each). The germline gives CDR1 SGHTA, CDR2 FQGNSA. V gave up 6 bases and J gave up 3 bases, with 15 bases separating them. The CDR3 has 14 residues. The CDR3 nucleotides read TGTGCCAGCAGTTCCCCGGGACGAAGCTACGAGCAGTACTTC. This gives the protein CASSSPGRSYEQYF.

The J gene is TRBJ2-7, the V gene TRBV11-2; the match to TRBD1 covers 8 bases. The CDR3 covers 15 residues. The V and J ends lost 4 bases and 1 base, in that order; junction bases with no gene match: 6. Germline assignment: CDR1 SGHAT and CDR2 FQNNGV. The CDR3 protein is CASSSSDRASYEQYF. In DNA, the CDR3 is TGTGCCAGCAGCTCCTCGGACAGGGCTTCCTACGAGCAGTACTTC.

CDR3 in DNA: TGTGCCAGCAGCCAAGGGCCGGGACAGGGGGCCTACGAGCAGTACTTC. This gives the protein CASSQGPGQGAYEQYF. This chain uses TRBV14 with TRBJ2-7; TRBD1 matches at 11 bases. J was trimmed by 2 bases and V by 1 base; bases with no gene match: 4. The CDR3 totals 16 residues. The germline V gene encodes CDR1 SGHDN and CDR2 FVKESK.

V is TRBV7-9 and J is TRBJ2-2; D is undetermined. Trimming removed 3 bases at V and 6 bases at J, with 8 bases between. The CDR3 is 13 amino acids. From germline, CDR1 is SEHNR and CDR2 FQNEAQ (reference sequence). The CDR3 DNA is TGTGCCAGCAGCTTTGTCCCCCCCGGGGAGCTGTTTTTT. Its protein is CASSFVPPGELFF. The variable domain in full, with the rest retrieved from reference TRBV7-9 and TRBJ2-2, is DTGVSQNPRHKITKRGQNVTFRCDPISEHNRLYWYRQTLGQGPEFLTYFQNEAQLEKSRLLSDRFSAERPKGSFSTLEIQRTEQGDSAMYLCASSFVPPGELFFGEGSRLTVL.

The V call is TRBV27, the J call TRBJ2-1; 11 bases agree with TRBD2. J gave up 7 bases and V 5 bases, and 16 bases lay outside the gene matches. The germline V gene has CDR1 MNHEY and CDR2 SMNVEV (reference sequence). The CDR3 spans 18 residues. CDR3 DNA: TGTGCCAGCAGTCCCCCCGAACTAGCGGGAGTAGGTGTGAATGAGCAGTTCTTC. As protein: CASSPPELAGVGVNEQFF.

CDR3 DNA: TGTGCCAGCAGCCAGGGACAGGGACGCTCAGCCGGGGAGCTGTTTTTT. This codes for CASSQGQGRSAGELFF. The chain joins TRBV5-4 to TRBJ2-2; 9 bases map to TRBD1. Germline CDR1 and CDR2: SGHNT and YYREEE (reference sequence). V dropped 4 bases and J dropped 6; count of bases not matched to a gene: 10. The CDR3 sequence is 16 residues long.

The gene calls are TRBV15 and TRBJ2-7; TRBD2 is a possible D gene (5 bases). Germline loops: CDR1 LNHNV, CDR2 YYDKDF (reference sequence). With 1 base removed from V and 3 bases from J, the gap between germline ends came to 10 bases. The CDR3 covers 14 residues. In DNA, the CDR3 is TGTGCCACCAGCAGAGGGCTAGAGGGCTACGAGCAGTACTTC. Amino acids: CATSRGLEGYEQYF. The full variable domain, with the rest looked up from reference TRBV15 and TRBJ2-7, is DAMVIQNPRYQVTQFGKPVTLSCSQTLNHNVMYWYQQKSSQAPKLLFHYYDKDFNNEADTPDNFQSRRPNTSFCFLDIRSPGLGDTAMYLCATSRGLEGYEQYFGPGTRLTVT.

The chain carries TRBV25-1 and TRBJ2-7; possible D gene TRBD1, 6 bases. Germline assignment: CDR1 MGHDK and CDR2 SYGVNS. This CDR3 is 14 amino acids long. Between the trimmed V and J ends, which lost 2 bases and 1 base, there was a span of 9 bases. The CDR3 spells CASSETGRSYEQYF. The CDR3 nucleotides read TGTGCCAGCAGTGAAACAGGGAGATCCTACGAGCAGTACTTC.

This chain connects TRBV2 to TRBJ1-3; D perhaps matches TRBD1 (5 bases). V was trimmed by 5 bases and J by 0 bases, leaving 11 bases between them. The CDR3 runs to 15 residues. CDR1 is SNHLY and CDR2 is FYNNEI in the germline V gene. The CDR3 sequence is CASSRGDSSGNTIYF. CDR3 in DNA: TGTGCCAGCAGTCGTGGAGACAGCTCTGGAAACACCATATATTTT.

The chain uses TRBV5-4 and TRBJ1-2; TRBD1 matches at 7 bases. V shed 0 bases and J 4 bases; nucleotides not matched to a gene: 9. This CDR3 has 16 amino acids. Germline CDR1 SGHNT, CDR2 YYREEE (reference sequence). CDR3 nucleotide sequence: TGTGCCAGCAGCTTGGTAGGGGACAGCTTTATCTATGGCTACACCTTC. Protein product: CASSLVGDSFIYGYTF.

This chain joins TRBV12-5 and TRBJ2-3; unclear D gene. The V end lost 2 bases, the J end lost 4 bases, and 10 bases lay between the germline ends. Germline values: CDR1 LGHNT, CDR2 FRNRAP. The CDR3 has 14 residues. The CDR3 bases are TGTGCTAGTGGTTTGCTCACGGTTGCAGATACGCAGTATTTT. This codes for CASGLLTVADTQYF. The full variable domain, completed using reference TRBV12-5 and TRBJ2-3, is DARVTQTPRHKVTEMGQEVTMRCQPILGHNTVFWYRQTMMQGLELLAYFRNRAPLDDSGMPKDRFSAEMPDATLATLKIQPSEPRDSAVYFCASGLLTVADTQYFGPGTRLTVL.

This chain connects TRBV5-4 to TRBJ2-3, with D hard to call. Germline V lookup: CDR1 SGHNT, CDR2 YYREEE (reference sequence). Trimming shortened V by 3 bases and J by 2 bases, and 16 bases separated the two germline ends. The CDR3 totals 16 residues. The CDR3 here is CASSSPGPGFTDTQYF. The CDR3 DNA is TGTGCCAGCAGCTCCCCGGGCCCTGGGTTCACAGATACGCAGTATTTT.

This chain uses TRBV18 with TRBJ2-3; 10 bases fit TRBD2. Trimming removed 5 bases from V and 0 bases from J; junction bases left unmatched: 5. Germline-derived CDR1 and CDR2 are KGHSH and LQKENI. The CDR3 has 16 residues. The CDR3 DNA reads TGTGCCAGCTCAGAAACTAGCGGGACTAGCACAGATACGCAGTATTTT. It encodes CASSETSGTSTDTQYF.